This T cell receptor beta chain was observed in a study of T-cell reconstitution after alpha-beta-depleted transplantation in children. Researchers prepared the TCRbeta library using unique molecular identifiers, the study reports. TCRdb itself ran the PCR reads through MiXCR, one entry per CDR3 protein. The sample holds about 460,000 distinct CDR3 sequences, roughly an eighth seen once. V was trimmed by 0 bases and J by 3 bases, leaving 12 bases between them. The CDR3 spans 16 residues. Germline lookup yields CDR1 SEHNR and CDR2 FQNEAQ (reference sequence). This receptor was identified in a human donor who donated a stem cell graft to a child with combined immunodeficiency. Specimen: PBMCs from the stem cell graft donor, collected from the stem cell graft. The chain uses TRBV7-9 and TRBJ1-5; no clear D gene. The CDR3 region has the DNA TGTGCCAGCAGCTTAGCCGTTGGACCGTACAATCAGCCCCAGCATTTT. Translation gives CASSLAVGPYNQPQHF. The whole variable domain, remainder taken from reference TRBV7-9 and TRBJ1-5, is DTGVSQNPRHKITKRGQNVTFRCDPISEHNRLYWYRQTLGQGPEFLTYFQNEAQLEKSRLLSDRFSAERPKGSFSTLEIQRTEQGDSAMYLCASSLAVGPYNQPQHFGDGTRLSIL.